A selection of T cell receptor beta chains follows, all from one sample in a study of cytomegalovirus exposure and HLA in healthy donors. The assay was immunoSEQ multiplex PCR, and TCRdb's table has in-frame clones only and misses some. The data show 200,000 to 250,000 clones, with around 76% seen just once and 5.4% held by the top ten. Sequenced sample: PBMCs. The origin of the receptors is a woman in her thirties or forties in good health and CMV-seropositive. Each CDR3 is given with its conserved first and last residue. A D gene is named only where the DNA matches it firmly. Not every row has a clone size; where given, it reads once, few, many or a size class.

CDR3nt	CDR3aa	j_gene	d_gene	abundance	v_gene
TGTGCCAGCAGCTTAGTGGGGGCCGGGGGCTACACCTTC	CASSLVGAGGYTF	TRBJ1-2	.	once	TRBV11-3
TGTGCCAGTCACAGGGGGCTTACCACTGAAGCTTTCTTT	CASHRGLTTEAFF	TRBJ1-1	TRBD1	.	TRBV19
TGCGCCAGCAGCCAAGATAGCAGGGGATACGAGCAGTACTTC	CASSQDSRGYEQYF	TRBJ2-7	.	.	TRBV4-3
TGTGCCAGCAGCCTAACTAGCGGGTCCTACGAGCAGTACTTC	CASSLTSGSYEQYF	TRBJ2-7	TRBD2	.	TRBV11-3
TGTGCCAGCAGCTTAGATCCAGGGCCGAACACTGAAGCTTTCTTT	CASSLDPGPNTEAFF	TRBJ1-1	.	.	TRBV11-3
TGTGCCAGCAGCTTCCTCAGGGGGCAGGGAACTGAAGCTTTCTTT	CASSFLRGQGTEAFF	TRBJ1-1	TRBD1	.	TRBV11-2
TGTGCTAGTGAACGGGACTCCAGCTCCTACAATGAGCAGTTCTTC	CASERDSSSYNEQFF	TRBJ2-1	.	few	TRBV12-5
TGTGCCAGTAGGATCCAGGGGGCGCCTACGCAGTATTTT	CASRIQGAPTQYF	TRBJ2-3	TRBD1	.	TRBV19
TGTGCCAGCAGCCAAGAAGGTGCAGGGAAAAACATTCAGTACTTC	CASSQEGAGKNIQYF	TRBJ2-4	.	.	TRBV4-2
TGCGCCAGCGGTCTAGTAGGGGGAGGGCCCGATACGCAGTATTTT	CASGLVGGGPDTQYF	TRBJ2-3	.	.	TRBV5-1
TGTGCCAGCAGCGTAAGCGGGGGCCCCGTGGGGTATTTT	CASSVSGGPVGYF	TRBJ2-3	TRBD2	.	TRBV9
TGTGCCAGCAGCTTGCGACTAGCGGGTCCCTACGAGCAGTACTTC	CASSLRLAGPYEQYF	TRBJ2-7	TRBD2	.	TRBV5-6
TGTGCCAGCTACCTACAGGGGGCAGGCAATGAGCAGTTCTTC	CASYLQGAGNEQFF	TRBJ2-1	TRBD1	once	TRBV6-1
TGTGCCAGCAGTTACTCGGGAAGTCAGGGCGTTAGGAAAGCTTTCTTT	CASSYSGSQGVRKAFF	TRBJ1-1	.	once	TRBV6-5
TGTGCCAGCAGCCAAGATCCAGGACAGGGCAGAAACACCATATATTTT	CASSQDPGQGRNTIYF	TRBJ1-3	TRBD1	.	TRBV4-2
TGTGCCAGCAGCGGAGCAGGGTTAGATTCACCCCTCCACTTT	CASSGAGLDSPLHF	TRBJ1-6	.	.	TRBV5-6
TGTGCCAGCAGTTACTTGTCTAGCACAGATACGCAGTATTTT	CASSYLSSTDTQYF	TRBJ2-3	.	few	TRBV6-5
TGCGCCAGCAGCTCACAGGGCCAGACCAATGGCTACACCTTC	CASSSQGQTNGYTF	TRBJ1-2	.	.	TRBV5-1
TGTGCCGTCTCGACAGGGACGATGAACACTGAAGCTTTCTTT	CAVSTGTMNTEAFF	TRBJ1-1	TRBD1	once	TRBV7-2
TGTGCCAGCAGCTTGGAGGCGGGATCGACCTACGAGCAGTACTTC	CASSLEAGSTYEQYF	TRBJ2-7	.	.	TRBV5-4
TGCGCCAGCAGCCAAGGGACTAGCGGGTCGGATGAGCAGTTCTTC	CASSQGTSGSDEQFF	TRBJ2-1	TRBD2	.	TRBV4-1
TGTGCCAGCAGGCCTGAGGGGGGGCCCTACAATGAGCAGTTCTTC	CASRPEGGPYNEQFF	TRBJ2-1	.	.	TRBV5-4
TGCGCCAGCAGTCCCCTCAAGACAGCCTCTGGGGCCAACGTCCTGACTTTC	CASSPLKTASGANVLTF	TRBJ2-6	.	.	TRBV10-1
TGTGCCAGCAGCCAAGAGGCTAGCGGGGGACTTGGAGATACGCAGTATTTT	CASSQEASGGLGDTQYF	TRBJ2-3	TRBD2	.	TRBV4-2
TGTGCCTGGAGGAACCTACAGGTTGAGCAGTTCTTC	CAWRNLQVEQFF	TRBJ2-1	.	.	TRBV30
TGTGCCAGTCACAGGGAGATGAACACTGAAGCTTTCTTT	CASHREMNTEAFF	TRBJ1-1	.	.	TRBV2
TGTGCCAGCAGCTTGGGACTAGCGGGCTCCAATGAGCAGTTCTTC	CASSLGLAGSNEQFF	TRBJ2-1	TRBD2	.	TRBV7-9
TGTGCCAGCAGCTTGGATAGTAGCGGGAGGGTTTACGAGCAGTACTTC	CASSLDSSGRVYEQYF	TRBJ2-7	TRBD2	.	TRBV5-4
TGTGCCAGCAGTGGCGGACAGGGGGACACAGATACGCGGTATTTT	CASSGGQGDTDTRYF	TRBJ2-3	TRBD1	.	TRBV2
TGTGCCAGCAGCCGACTAGCGGGGTACGAGCAGTACTTC	CASSRLAGYEQYF	TRBJ2-7	TRBD2	.	TRBV7-2
TGTGCCAGCAGTGAGGGACATCAAGAGACCCAGTACTTC	CASSEGHQETQYF	TRBJ2-5	.	.	TRBV6-1
TGTGCCAGCAGCAAAGTGGAAACCAGGGTGATCGACAATCAGCCCCAGCATTTT	CASSKVETRVIDNQPQHF	TRBJ1-5	.	.	TRBV21-1
TGTGCCAGCTCATCTTCCGGGAACACCGGGGAGCTGTTTTTT	CASSSSGNTGELFF	TRBJ2-2	.	.	TRBV18
TGTGCCAGCAGCTTAGTTACAGGGGGTAGGGGCGAGCAGTACTTC	CASSLVTGGRGEQYF	TRBJ2-7	TRBD1	once	TRBV7-2
TGTGCCATCAGTGAGAAGGGGGACACTGAAGCTTTCTTT	CAISEKGDTEAFF	TRBJ1-1	.	.	TRBV10-3